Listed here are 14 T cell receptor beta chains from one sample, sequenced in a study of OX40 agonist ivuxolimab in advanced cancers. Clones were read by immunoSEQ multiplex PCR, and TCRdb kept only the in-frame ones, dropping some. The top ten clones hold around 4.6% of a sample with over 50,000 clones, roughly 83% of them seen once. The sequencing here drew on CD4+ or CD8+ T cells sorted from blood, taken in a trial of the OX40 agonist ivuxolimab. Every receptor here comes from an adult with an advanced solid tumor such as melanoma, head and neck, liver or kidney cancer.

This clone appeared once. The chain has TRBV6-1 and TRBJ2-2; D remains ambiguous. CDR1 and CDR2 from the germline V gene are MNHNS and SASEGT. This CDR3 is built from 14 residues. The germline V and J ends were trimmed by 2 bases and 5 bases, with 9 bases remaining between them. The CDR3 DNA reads TGTGCCAGCAGTGAAAATTTGAGGACCGGGGAGCTGTTTTTT. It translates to CASSENLRTGELFF.

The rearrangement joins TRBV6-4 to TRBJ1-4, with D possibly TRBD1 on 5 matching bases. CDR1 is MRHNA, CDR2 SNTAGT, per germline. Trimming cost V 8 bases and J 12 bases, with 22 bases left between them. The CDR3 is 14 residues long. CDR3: CASVFGGHGLELFF. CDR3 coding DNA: TGTGCCAGCGTCTTTGGGGGTCACGGATTAGAACTGTTTTTT.

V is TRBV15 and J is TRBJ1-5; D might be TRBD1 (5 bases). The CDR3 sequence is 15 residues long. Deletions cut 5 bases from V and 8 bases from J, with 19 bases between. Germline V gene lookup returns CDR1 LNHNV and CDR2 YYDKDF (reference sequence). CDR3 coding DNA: TGTGCCACCAGCCCCGGGGAGTCAGGGTTGAAGCCCCAGCATTTT. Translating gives CATSPGESGLKPQHF.

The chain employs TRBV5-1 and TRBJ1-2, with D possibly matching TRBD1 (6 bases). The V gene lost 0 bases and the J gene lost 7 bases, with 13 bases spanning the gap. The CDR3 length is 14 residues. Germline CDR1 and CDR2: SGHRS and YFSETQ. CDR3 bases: TGCGCCAGCAGCTTGGCCGGGGGCGTAGGTGGCTACACCTTC. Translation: CASSLAGGVGGYTF.

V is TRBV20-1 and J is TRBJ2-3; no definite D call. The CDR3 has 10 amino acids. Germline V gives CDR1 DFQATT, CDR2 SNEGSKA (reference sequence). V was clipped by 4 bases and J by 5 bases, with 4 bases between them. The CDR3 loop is CSANLDTQYF. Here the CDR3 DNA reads TGCAGTGCTAATTTAGATACGCAGTATTTT.

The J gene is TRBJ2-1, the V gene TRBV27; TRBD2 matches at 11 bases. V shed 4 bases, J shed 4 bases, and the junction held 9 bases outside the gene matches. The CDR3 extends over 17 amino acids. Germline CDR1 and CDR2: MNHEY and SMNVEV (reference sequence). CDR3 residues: CASSSTSGSLWYNEQFF. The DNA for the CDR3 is TGTGCCAGCAGTTCAACTAGCGGGAGTCTTTGGTACAATGAGCAGTTCTTC.

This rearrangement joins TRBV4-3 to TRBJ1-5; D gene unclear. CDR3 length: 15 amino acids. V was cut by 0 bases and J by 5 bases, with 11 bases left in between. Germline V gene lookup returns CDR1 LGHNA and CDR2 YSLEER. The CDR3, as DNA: TGCGCCAGCAGCCAAGATGGGTCAGGCCATCAGCCCCAGCATTTT. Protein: CASSQDGSGHQPQHF.

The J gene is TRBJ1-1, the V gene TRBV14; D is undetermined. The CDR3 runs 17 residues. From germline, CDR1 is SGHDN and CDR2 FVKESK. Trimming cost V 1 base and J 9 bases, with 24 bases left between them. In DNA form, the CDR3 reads TGTGCCAGCAGCCAAGGTAGGCTTACGGTGGAGGAAGGCCAAGCTTTCTTT. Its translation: CASSQGRLTVEEGQAFF.

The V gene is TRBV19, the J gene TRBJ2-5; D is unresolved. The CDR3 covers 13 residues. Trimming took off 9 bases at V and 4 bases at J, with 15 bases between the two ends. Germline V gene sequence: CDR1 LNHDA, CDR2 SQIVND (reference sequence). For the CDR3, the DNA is TGTGCCAGCGCCCAAAGTCAGCTAGAGACCCAGTACTTC. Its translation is CASAQSQLETQYF. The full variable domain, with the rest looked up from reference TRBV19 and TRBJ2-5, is DGGITQSPKYLFRKEGQNVTLSCEQNLNHDAMYWYRQDPGQGLRLIYYSQIVNDFQKGDIAEGYSVSREKKESFPLTVTSAQKNPTAFYLCASAQSQLETQYFGPGTRLLVL.

The CDR3 loop reads CASTQPLAGEETQYF. The CDR3 bases are TGTGCCAGCACTCAACCACTAGCGGGTGAAGAGACCCAGTACTTC. The chain recombines TRBV7-2 with TRBJ2-5; TRBD2 matches at 9 bases. CDR3 length equals 15 residues. V shed 7 bases and J 3 bases; nucleotides not matched to a gene: 9. The germline V gene encodes CDR1 SGHTA and CDR2 FQGNSA.

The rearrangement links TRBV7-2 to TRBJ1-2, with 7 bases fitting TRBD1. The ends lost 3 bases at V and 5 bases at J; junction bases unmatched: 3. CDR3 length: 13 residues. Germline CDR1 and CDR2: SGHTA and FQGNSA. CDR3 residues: CASSLGQRYGYTF. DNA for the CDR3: TGTGCCAGCAGCTTGGGACAGCGGTATGGCTACACCTTC.

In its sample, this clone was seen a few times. The CDR3 region has the DNA TGTGCCAGTAGTATAACGGCGGGACACTTGAACACTGAAGCTTTCTTT. Amino acids: CASSITAGHLNTEAFF. The chain uses TRBV19 and TRBJ1-1, with D possibly matching TRBD1 (6 bases). Trimming cost V 2 bases and J 0 bases, with 13 bases left between them. The germline CDR1 and CDR2 sequences are LNHDA and SQIVND (reference sequence). The CDR3 length is 16 residues.

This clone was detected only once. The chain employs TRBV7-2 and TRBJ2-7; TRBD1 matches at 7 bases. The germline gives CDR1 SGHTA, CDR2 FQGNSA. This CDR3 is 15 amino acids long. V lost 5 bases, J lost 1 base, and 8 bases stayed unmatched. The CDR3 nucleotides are TGTGCCAGCAGCCCCCCAGGGGGTGGGTCCTACGAGCAGTACTTC. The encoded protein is CASSPPGGGSYEQYF.

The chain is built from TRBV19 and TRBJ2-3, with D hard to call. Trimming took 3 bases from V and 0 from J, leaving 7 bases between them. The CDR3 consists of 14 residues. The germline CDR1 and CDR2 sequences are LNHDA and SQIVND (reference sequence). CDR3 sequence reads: CASSMGRSTDTQYF. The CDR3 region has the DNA TGTGCCAGTAGTATGGGTCGGAGCACAGATACGCAGTATTTT.